These T cell receptor beta chains were read from a single sample in a study of PD-1 blockade in classical Hodgkin lymphoma. The data were produced by immunoSEQ multiplex PCR, yet TCRdb's version contains in-frame clones alone and is incomplete. Of 50,000 to 65,000 clones listed, around nine tenths were seen once; the top ten hold about 8.1%. The sequenced sample was peripheral blood mononuclear cells (PBMCs), obtained before the fourth cycle of nivolumab. The receptors were gathered from a human donor with classical Hodgkin lymphoma. Both conserved end residues are part of each CDR3. A D gene is named only where the DNA matches it firmly. Some rows have no size entry. The others give once, few or many, or a class for an expanded clone.

size	D	V	J	DNA	CDR3
NA	TRBD2	TRBV30	TRBJ2-6	TGTGCCTGGACGGGGGGGCTTTTATCCGGGGCCAACGTCCTGACTTTC	CAWTGGLLSGANVLTF
NA	NA	TRBV18	TRBJ2-2	TGTGCCAGCTCAATTCTGCCCGAGGAGGAGCTGTTTTTT	CASSILPEEELFF
once	TRBD1	TRBV5-1	TRBJ1-6	TGCGCCAGCAGCGCCGGGACAGGGAGAAATTCACCCCTCCACTTT	CASSAGTGRNSPLHF
once	NA	TRBV21-1	TRBJ2-7	TGTGCCAGCGCCGGTCCCAGCGGGGGGACCTACGAGCAGTACTTC	CASAGPSGGTYEQYF
NA	NA	TRBV13	TRBJ1-3	TGTGCCAGCAGCTCCGCCAACCGGGCGTGGGGAAACACCATATATTTT	CASSSANRAWGNTIYF
few	NA	TRBV5-1	TRBJ1-4	TGCGCCAGCAGCTCTACACCATCAACTAATGAAAAACTGTTTTTT	CASSSTPSTNEKLFF
NA	NA	TRBV5-1	TRBJ1-4	TGCGCCAGCAGCTTACAGGGCTCCGAAAAACTGTTTTTT	CASSLQGSEKLFF
NA	TRBD2	TRBV5-5	TRBJ2-5	TGTGCCAGCAGCCGACTAGCGGGGGATGAGACCCAGTACTTC	CASSRLAGDETQYF
NA	NA	TRBV5-1	TRBJ1-5	TGCGCCAGCAGCCCGGATGGCAATCAGCCCCAGCATTTT	CASSPDGNQPQHF
NA	TRBD2	TRBV29-1	TRBJ2-7	TGCAGCGTTGGCGGGTATCGGACTAGCGGGGGGTCCTCCCTCGGCGAGCAGTACTTC	CSVGGYRTSGGSSLGEQYF
NA	NA	TRBV10-3	TRBJ1-5	TGTGCCATCAGTGATCGATTAGGGGGGAGGGCCAGCAATCAGCCCCAGCATTTT	CAISDRLGGRASNQPQHF
NA	TRBD1	TRBV9	TRBJ2-1	TGTGCCAGCAGCCTCGCGGCTGGGACAGGGTCCCCCTCCTACAATGAGCAGTTCTTC	CASSLAAGTGSPSYNEQFF
NA	NA	TRBV5-1	TRBJ2-7	TGCGCCAGCAGCTTGACAGGACCCTACGAGCAGTACTTC	CASSLTGPYEQYF
NA	TRBD2	TRBV5-1	TRBJ2-3	TGCGCCAGCAGCACAACCGGGACTACTAGCACAGATACGCAGTATTTT	CASSTTGTTSTDTQYF
NA	TRBD2	TRBV5-1	TRBJ2-5	TGCGCCAGCAGCTTGGTCGGGGGGGGAGAGACCCAGTACTTC	CASSLVGGGETQYF
NA	NA	TRBV5-1	TRBJ1-1	TGCGCCAGCAGCTCCAGCTCGGGGGCTTTCTTT	CASSSSSGAFF
once	NA	TRBV5-1	TRBJ1-1	TGCGCCAGCAGGAGGAACGTAGGGGACACTGAAGCTTTCTTT	CASRRNVGDTEAFF
NA	NA	TRBV9	TRBJ1-2	TGTGCCAGCAGCTCTCCTTTTGGCTACACCTTC	CASSSPFGYTF
NA	TRBD1	TRBV12-5	TRBJ2-7	TGTGCTAGTGGTTTTGATGACAGGGTGTACGAGCAGTACTTC	CASGFDDRVYEQYF
NA	NA	TRBV19	TRBJ1-2	TGTGCCAGTAGTATCTCCGGGACACCCTATGGCTACACCTTC	CASSISGTPYGYTF